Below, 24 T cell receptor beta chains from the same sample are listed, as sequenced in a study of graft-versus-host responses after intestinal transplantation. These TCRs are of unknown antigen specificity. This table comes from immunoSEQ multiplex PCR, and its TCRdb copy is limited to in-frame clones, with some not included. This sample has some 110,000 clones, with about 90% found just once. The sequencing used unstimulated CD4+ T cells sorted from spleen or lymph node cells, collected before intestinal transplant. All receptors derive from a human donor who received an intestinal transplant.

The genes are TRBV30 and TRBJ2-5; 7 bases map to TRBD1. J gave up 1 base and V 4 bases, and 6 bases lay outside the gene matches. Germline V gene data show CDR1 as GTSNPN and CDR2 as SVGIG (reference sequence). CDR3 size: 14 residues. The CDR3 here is CAWTWDSIQETQYF. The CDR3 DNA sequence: TGTGCCTGGACGTGGGACAGTATCCAAGAGACCCAGTACTTC.

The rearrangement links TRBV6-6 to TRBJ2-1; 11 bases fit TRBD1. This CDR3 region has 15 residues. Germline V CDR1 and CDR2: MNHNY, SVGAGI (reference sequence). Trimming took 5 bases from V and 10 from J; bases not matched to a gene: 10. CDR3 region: CASSNPGQGEREQFF. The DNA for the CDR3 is TGTGCCAGCAGTAACCCGGGACAGGGGGAAAGGGAGCAGTTCTTC.

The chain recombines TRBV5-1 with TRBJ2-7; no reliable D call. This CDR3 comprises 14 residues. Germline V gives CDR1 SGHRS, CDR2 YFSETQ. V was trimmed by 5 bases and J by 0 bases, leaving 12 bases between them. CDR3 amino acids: CASRIRADSYEQYF. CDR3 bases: TGCGCCAGCAGGATAAGGGCTGACTCCTACGAGCAGTACTTC.

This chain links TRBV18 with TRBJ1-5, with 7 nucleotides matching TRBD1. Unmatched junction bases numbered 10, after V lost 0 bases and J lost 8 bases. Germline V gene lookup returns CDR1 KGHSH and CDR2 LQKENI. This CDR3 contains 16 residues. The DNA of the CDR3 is TGTGCCAGCTCACCACCCGGAGGGGGCGGGTGGAAGCCCCAGCATTTT. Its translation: CASSPPGGGGWKPQHF.

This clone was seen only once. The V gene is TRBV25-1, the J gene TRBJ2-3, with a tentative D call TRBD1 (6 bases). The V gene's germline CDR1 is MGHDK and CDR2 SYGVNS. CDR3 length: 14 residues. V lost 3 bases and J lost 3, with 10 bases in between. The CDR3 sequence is CASSDTGQTDTQYF. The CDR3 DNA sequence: TGTGCCAGCAGTGATACCGGACAGACAGATACGCAGTATTTT. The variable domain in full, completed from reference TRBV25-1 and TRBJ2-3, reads EADIYQTPRYLVIGTGKKITLECSQTMGHDKMYWYQQDPGMELHLIHYSYGVNSTEKGDLSSESTVSRIRTEHFPLTLESARPSHTSQYLCASSDTGQTDTQYFGPGTRLTVL.

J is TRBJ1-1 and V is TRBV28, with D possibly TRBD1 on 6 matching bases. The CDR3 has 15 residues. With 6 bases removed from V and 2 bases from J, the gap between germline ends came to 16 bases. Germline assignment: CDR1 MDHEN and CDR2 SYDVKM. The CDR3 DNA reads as TGTGCCAGCAGCTCGTCGGGACACGCTAACACTGAAGCTTTCTTT. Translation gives CASSSSGHANTEAFF.

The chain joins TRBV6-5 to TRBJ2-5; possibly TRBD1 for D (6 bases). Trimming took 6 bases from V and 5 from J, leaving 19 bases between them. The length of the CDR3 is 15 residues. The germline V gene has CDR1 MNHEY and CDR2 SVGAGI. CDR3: CASRTYRALGETQYF. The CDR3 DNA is TGTGCCAGCAGAACCTACAGGGCCCTGGGGGAGACCCAGTACTTC.

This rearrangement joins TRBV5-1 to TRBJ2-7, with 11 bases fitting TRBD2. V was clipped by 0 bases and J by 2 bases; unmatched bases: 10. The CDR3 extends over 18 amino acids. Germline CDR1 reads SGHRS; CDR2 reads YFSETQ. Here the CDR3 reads CASSLVGTLAGVPYEQYF. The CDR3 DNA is TGCGCCAGCAGCTTGGTGGGGACACTAGCGGGAGTCCCCTACGAGCAGTACTTC.

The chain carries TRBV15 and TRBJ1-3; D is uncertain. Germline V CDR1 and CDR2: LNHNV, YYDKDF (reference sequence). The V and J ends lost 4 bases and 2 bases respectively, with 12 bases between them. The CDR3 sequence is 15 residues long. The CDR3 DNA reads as TGTGCCACCAGCACGCAAGCCGGTCCTGGAAACACCATATATTTT. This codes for CATSTQAGPGNTIYF.

CDR3 sequence (DNA): TGTGCCAGCAGCGTAGCGTCGGTTAACTATGGCTACACCTTC. Protein sequence: CASSVASVNYGYTF. The chain employs TRBV9 and TRBJ1-2, with no clear D. Germline CDR1 and CDR2: SGDLS and YYNGEE. The length of the CDR3 is 14 residues. V was cut by 0 bases and J by 1 base, with 7 bases left in between.

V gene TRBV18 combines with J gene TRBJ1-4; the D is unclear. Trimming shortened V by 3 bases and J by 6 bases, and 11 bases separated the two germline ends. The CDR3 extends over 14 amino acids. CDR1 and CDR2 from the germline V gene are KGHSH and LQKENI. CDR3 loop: CASSPDGRYEKLFF. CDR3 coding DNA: TGTGCCAGCTCACCGGACGGACGTTATGAAAAACTGTTTTTT.

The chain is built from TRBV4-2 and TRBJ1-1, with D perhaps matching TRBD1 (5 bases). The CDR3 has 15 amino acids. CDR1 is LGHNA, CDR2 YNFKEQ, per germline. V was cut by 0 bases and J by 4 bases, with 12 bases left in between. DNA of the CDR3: TGTGCCAGCAGCCAAGATTTGAGGGGTAGCACTGAAGCTTTCTTT. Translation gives CASSQDLRGSTEAFF.

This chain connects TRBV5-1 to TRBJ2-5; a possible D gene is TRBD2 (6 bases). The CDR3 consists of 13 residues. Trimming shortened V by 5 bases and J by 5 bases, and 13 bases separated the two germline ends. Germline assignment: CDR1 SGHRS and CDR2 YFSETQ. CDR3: CASSPEEGETQYF. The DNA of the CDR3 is TGCGCCAGCAGTCCCGAGGAGGGGGAGACCCAGTACTTC.

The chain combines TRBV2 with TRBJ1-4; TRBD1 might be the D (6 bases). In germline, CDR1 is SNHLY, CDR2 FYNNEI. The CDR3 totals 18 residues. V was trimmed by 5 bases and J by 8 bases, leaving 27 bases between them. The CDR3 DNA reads TGTGCCAGCAGTCTACAGGGTGCGCAGTGGGGATATGAGGAAAAACTGTTTTTT. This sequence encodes CASSLQGAQWGYEEKLFF.

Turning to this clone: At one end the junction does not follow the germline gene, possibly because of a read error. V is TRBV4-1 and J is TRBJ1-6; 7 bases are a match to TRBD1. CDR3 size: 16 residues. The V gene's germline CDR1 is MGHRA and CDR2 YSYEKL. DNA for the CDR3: TGTGCCAGCAGCCAAGATGCGGACAGGCAGGGCTCACCCCTCCACTTT. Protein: CASSQDADRQGSPLHF.

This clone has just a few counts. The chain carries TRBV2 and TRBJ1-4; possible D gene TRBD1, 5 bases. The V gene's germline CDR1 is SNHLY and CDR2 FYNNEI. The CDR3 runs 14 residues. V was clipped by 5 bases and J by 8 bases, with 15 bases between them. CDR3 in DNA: TGTGCCAGCAGTAAGGGGAGGGAGAACGAAAAACTGTTTTTT. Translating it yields CASSKGRENEKLFF.

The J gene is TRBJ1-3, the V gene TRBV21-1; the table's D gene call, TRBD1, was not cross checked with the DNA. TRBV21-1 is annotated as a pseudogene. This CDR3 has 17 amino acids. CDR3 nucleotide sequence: TGTGCCAGCAGCAAAGAGGGGGTTACTCACTCTGGAAACACCATATATTTT. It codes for CASSKEGVTHSGNTIYF.

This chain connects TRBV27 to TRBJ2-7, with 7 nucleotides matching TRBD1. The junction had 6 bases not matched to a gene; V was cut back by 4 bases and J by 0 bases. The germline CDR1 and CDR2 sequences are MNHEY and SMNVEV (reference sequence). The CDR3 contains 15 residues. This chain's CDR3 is CASSWDSASSYEQYF. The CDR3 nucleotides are TGTGCCAGCAGTTGGGACAGCGCAAGCTCCTACGAGCAGTACTTC.

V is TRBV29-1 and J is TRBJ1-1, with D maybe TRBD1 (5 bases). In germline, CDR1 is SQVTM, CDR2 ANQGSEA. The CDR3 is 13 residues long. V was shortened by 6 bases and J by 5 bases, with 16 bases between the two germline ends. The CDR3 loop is CSVKGRSRTEAFF. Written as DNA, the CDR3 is TGCAGCGTAAAGGGACGGTCGAGGACTGAAGCTTTCTTT.

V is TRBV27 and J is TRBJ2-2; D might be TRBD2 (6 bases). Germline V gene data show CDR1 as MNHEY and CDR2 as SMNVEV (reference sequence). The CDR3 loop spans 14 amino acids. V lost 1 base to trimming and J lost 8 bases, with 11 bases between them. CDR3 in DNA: TGTGCCAGCAGTTTATTTCGGGGGTCGGGGGAGCTGTTTTTT. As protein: CASSLFRGSGELFF.

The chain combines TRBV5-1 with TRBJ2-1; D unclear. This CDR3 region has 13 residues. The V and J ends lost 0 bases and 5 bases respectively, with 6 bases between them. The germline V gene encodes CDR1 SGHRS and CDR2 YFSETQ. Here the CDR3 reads CASSLVLDNEQFF. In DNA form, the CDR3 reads TGCGCCAGCAGCTTGGTACTTGACAATGAGCAGTTCTTC.

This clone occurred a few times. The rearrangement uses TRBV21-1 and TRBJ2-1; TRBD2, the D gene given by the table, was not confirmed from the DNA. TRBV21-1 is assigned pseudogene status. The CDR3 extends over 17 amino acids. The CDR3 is CASSRGGSPGEAWEQFF. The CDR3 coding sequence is TGTGCCAGCAGTCGGGGGGGTAGCCCCGGTGAGGCTTGGGAGCAGTTCTTC.

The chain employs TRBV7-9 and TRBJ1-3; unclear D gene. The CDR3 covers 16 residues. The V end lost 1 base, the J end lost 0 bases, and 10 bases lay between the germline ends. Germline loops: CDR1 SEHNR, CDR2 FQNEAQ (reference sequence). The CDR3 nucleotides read TGTGCCAGCAGCTTAGGGGCCATTCCCTCTGGAAACACCATATATTTT. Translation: CASSLGAIPSGNTIYF.

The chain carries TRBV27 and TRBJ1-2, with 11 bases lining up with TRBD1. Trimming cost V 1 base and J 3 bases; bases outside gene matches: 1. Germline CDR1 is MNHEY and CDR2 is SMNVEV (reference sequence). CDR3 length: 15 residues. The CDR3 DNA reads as TGTGCCAGCAGTTTATGGGGACAGGGGGACTATGGCTACACCTTC. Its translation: CASSLWGQGDYGYTF.